This is a list of T cell receptor beta chains from one sample in a study of blood T cell repertoires in COVID-19. TCRdb keeps only in-frame clones here, not all; method: immunoSEQ multiplex PCR. This table has some 50,000 clones, 80% to 90% appearing once. The sample taken for sequencing was peripheral blood. The receptors come from a man aged 50 to 59 with acute or convalescent COVID-19. Both conserved end residues are part of each CDR3. The order of the fields is CDR3 length, D gene, V gene, clone size, J gene, CDR3 DNA, CDR3 protein. The D gene is left open where the match is weak. Not all rows give a size; the values are once, few, many and, for expanded clones, a class.

13	.	TRBV5-8	.	TRBJ1-2	TGTGCCAGCAGCTTGGTCAGGGTTAAGGGCTACACCTTC	CASSLVRVKGYTF
14	TRBD1	TRBV10-3	once	TRBJ1-5	TGTGCCATCAGTCCCGGGACAGGGGGTCAGCCCCAGCATTTT	CAISPGTGGQPQHF
13	.	TRBV19	.	TRBJ1-3	TGTGCCAGTAGTGGCATTTCCGGAAACACCATATATTTT	CASSGISGNTIYF
16	.	TRBV6-1	once	TRBJ2-3	TGTGCCAGCAGTGATCCTACAGGGCCCCCCGCAGATACGCAGTATTTT	CASSDPTGPPADTQYF
12	.	TRBV28	.	TRBJ1-1	TGTGCCAGCAGTCTACAGGGCACTGAAGCTTTCTTT	CASSLQGTEAFF
14	.	TRBV6-5	.	TRBJ1-1	TGTGCCAGGATCTACTGGGCCTCCTGCACTGAAGCTTTCTTT	CARIYWASCTEAFF
17	.	TRBV4-1	.	TRBJ1-6	TGCGCCAGCAGCCAACCGGTTCGCAGGGGATATAATTCACCCCTCCACTTT	CASSQPVRRGYNSPLHF
16	TRBD1	TRBV9	.	TRBJ1-5	TGTGCCAGCAGCGTAGGGGGACAGGGGCTCAATCAGCCCCAGCATTTT	CASSVGGQGLNQPQHF
12	.	TRBV11-1	.	TRBJ2-5	TGTGCCAGCAGCGGTAGCGTTGCGACCCAGTACTTC	CASSGSVATQYF
13	TRBD1	TRBV12-3/TRBV12-4	.	TRBJ1-1	TGTGCCAGCAGTCTAGGACAGGGACGTAGCCCGATCTTT	CASSLGQGRSPIF
14	TRBD1	TRBV5-4	once	TRBJ1-6	TGTGCCAGCAGCGCGGGACAGGGTAATTCACCCCTCCACTTT	CASSAGQGNSPLHF
15	.	TRBV4-2	.	TRBJ1-5	TGTGCCAGCAGCCAAGAACAGGGCACCAATCAGCCCCAGCATTTT	CASSQEQGTNQPQHF
14	TRBD1	TRBV6-5	.	TRBJ1-2	TGTGCCAGCAGCGCTCAGGGGGTTAGCTATGGCTACACCTTC	CASSAQGVSYGYTF
13	.	TRBV5-1	.	TRBJ1-2	TGCGCCAGCAGTCACAGGACTAACTATGGCTACACCTTC	CASSHRTNYGYTF
14	.	TRBV27	.	TRBJ1-5	TGTGCCAGCAGTCCCCTTGGACAGAATCAGCCCCAGCATTTT	CASSPLGQNQPQHF
15	.	TRBV7-6	.	TRBJ2-3	TGTGCCAGCAGCTTGTCGACTAGAGAGACAGATACGCAGTATTTT	CASSLSTRETDTQYF
17	TRBD2	TRBV27	.	TRBJ2-2	TGTGCCAGCAGTGCCCCGGGACTAGCGGAGAACACCGGGGAGCTGTTTTTT	CASSAPGLAENTGELFF
15	.	TRBV4-1	.	TRBJ1-1	TGCGCCAGCAGCCAAGCCTGGCGGGGGAGGACTGAAGCTTTCTTT	CASSQAWRGRTEAFF
16	TRBD2	TRBV18	.	TRBJ2-7	TGTGCCAGCTCACCACCGGGGACTAGCGGGATTTACGAGCAGTACTTC	CASSPPGTSGIYEQYF
15	TRBD1	TRBV6-6	medium-sized	TRBJ1-2	TGTGCCAGCAGTTACTCTCCAGGGGGCAACTATGGCTACACCTTC	CASSYSPGGNYGYTF
15	.	TRBV11-2	.	TRBJ2-2	TGTGCCAGCAGCTTAGAACCAGCCGGGGTCGGGGAGCTGTTTTTT	CASSLEPAGVGELFF
16	TRBD1	TRBV3-1/TRBV3-2	.	TRBJ1-1	TGTGCCAGCAGCCAAGACCCCTCGGACAGGGCCACTGAAGCTTTCTTT	CASSQDPSDRATEAFF
16	TRBD2	TRBV19	.	TRBJ2-1	TGTGCCAGTAGTTCACGGGCGGGGGGAACCTACAATGAGCAGTTCTTC	CASSSRAGGTYNEQFF
14	.	TRBV5-4	few	TRBJ2-1	TGTGCCAGCAGCTTGGAGAGCTCCTACAATGAGCAGTTCTTC	CASSLESSYNEQFF
13	.	TRBV4-1	.	TRBJ2-7	TGCGCCAGCAGCCCGACTAGTTTGTACGAGCAGTACTTC	CASSPTSLYEQYF
15	TRBD2	TRBV9	.	TRBJ2-5	TGTGCCAGCAGCCCGGCGACTAGCGGCTTGGAGACCCAGTACTTC	CASSPATSGLETQYF
15	.	TRBV5-5	.	TRBJ2-4	TGTGCCAGCAGCTTTAAGCGGACCGGAGCTAACATTCAGTACTTC	CASSFKRTGANIQYF
15	TRBD2	TRBV7-3	.	TRBJ2-3	TGTGCCAGCAGCTTAACAGGGACTACCTCAGATACGCAGTATTTT	CASSLTGTTSDTQYF
15	.	TRBV30	few	TRBJ1-6	TGTGCCTGGAGTGGGGAGGGGGGAAAGAATTCACCCCTCCACTTT	CAWSGEGGKNSPLHF
14	.	TRBV5-1	.	TRBJ2-7	TGCGCCAGCAGCTTCCGAGACACTTCCTACGAGCAGTACTTC	CASSFRDTSYEQYF
16	.	TRBV7-8	.	TRBJ2-2	TGTGCCAGCAGCTTAGCCGGAACAGGGAACACCGGGGAGCTGTTTTTT	CASSLAGTGNTGELFF
16	.	TRBV15	.	TRBJ2-7	TGTGCCACCAGCAATCCAGGGGCCCCGCCAAACTACGAGCAGTACTTC	CATSNPGAPPNYEQYF
13	.	TRBV6-5	.	TRBJ1-3	TGTGCCAGCATGATTCGGGGTGGAAACACCATATATTTT	CASMIRGGNTIYF
14	.	TRBV10-3	.	TRBJ2-7	TGTGCCATCAGTGAGTCTCTGTCTCGGGACGAGCAGTACTTC	CAISESLSRDEQYF
13	.	TRBV12-3/TRBV12-4	.	TRBJ1-1	TGTGCCAGCAGGGGGAGAGGGGGCACTGAAGCTTTCTTT	CASRGRGGTEAFF
13	TRBD1	TRBV12-3/TRBV12-4	.	TRBJ2-5	TGTGCCAGCAGCCGCAGGGGGACAGAGACCCAGTACTTC	CASSRRGTETQYF
13	.	TRBV3-1/TRBV3-2	few	TRBJ1-1	TGTGCCAGCAGCATAGGGGGAAACACTGAAGCTTTCTTT	CASSIGGNTEAFF
13	.	TRBV27	.	TRBJ1-1	TGTGCCAGCAGTACGCGGAAGAACACTGAAGCTTTCTTT	CASSTRKNTEAFF
15	TRBD1	TRBV28	.	TRBJ1-1	TGTGCCAGCAGTTTGGAGGGGGCTTCGAACACTGAAGCTTTCTTT	CASSLEGASNTEAFF
16	TRBD1	TRBV28	.	TRBJ2-1	TGTGCCAGCAGTTTAAATTTCCCAGGGGGATACAATGAGCAGTTCTTC	CASSLNFPGGYNEQFF
16	.	TRBV19	.	TRBJ2-3	TGTGCCAGTAGTATATGGGACGGGAGAGAGAGAGATACGCAGTATTTT	CASSIWDGRERDTQYF
16	.	TRBV18	.	TRBJ1-2	TGTGCCAGCTCACCAGCTAACAGGGCTCCTAACTATGGCTACACCTTC	CASSPANRAPNYGYTF
16	TRBD2	TRBV9	.	TRBJ2-5	TGTGCCAGCAGCGAGGGACTAGCGGGGCTAGAGAAGACCCAGTACTTC	CASSEGLAGLEKTQYF
16	TRBD2	TRBV29-1	few	TRBJ2-7	TGCAGCGTTGACGCGGAGACTAGCGGACGCTCCTACGAGCAGTACTTC	CSVDAETSGRSYEQYF
13	.	TRBV19	few	TRBJ1-5	TGTGCCAGTAGTACACAGGGTCATCAGCCCCAGCATTTT	CASSTQGHQPQHF
16	.	TRBV5-1	once	TRBJ1-1	TGCGCCAGCAGCAGGGACGCCCATTCAGGGGACACTGAAGCTTTCTTT	CASSRDAHSGDTEAFF
13	.	TRBV2	.	TRBJ1-5	TGTGCCAGCACCCCCGGGGGGAATCAGCCCCAGCATTTT	CASTPGGNQPQHF
14	.	TRBV2	.	TRBJ2-3	TGTGCCAGCAGTGAATTAGCCAATACAGATACGCAGTATTTT	CASSELANTDTQYF
16	.	TRBV7-9	.	TRBJ2-3	TGTGCCAGCAGCTCCTCGTTGGGGGGTAACACAGATACGCAGTATTTT	CASSSSLGGNTDTQYF
15	TRBD2	TRBV6-5	.	TRBJ2-7	TGTGCCAGCGGAGGCCGGGGAGGGAAAAAATACGAGCAGTACTTC	CASGGRGGKKYEQYF
13	.	TRBV12-3/TRBV12-4	.	TRBJ1-5	TGTGCCAGCAGCCTAGGTTCGGATCAGCCCCAGCATTTT	CASSLGSDQPQHF
14	.	TRBV28	.	TRBJ2-1	TGTGCCAGCAGTTTATTTAGCGGCGGCAATGAGCAGTTCTTC	CASSLFSGGNEQFF
14	TRBD1	TRBV10-3	.	TRBJ2-7	TGTGCCACACTAGGGACAGGGGGTACCTACGAGCAGTACTTC	CATLGTGGTYEQYF
18	TRBD1	TRBV12-5	.	TRBJ2-5	TGTGCTAGTGGTTTGGTACCCCCCCGGGACAGGGTCAAAGAGACCCAGTACTTC	CASGLVPPRDRVKETQYF
18	.	TRBV14	.	TRBJ2-3	TGTGCCAGCAGCCAAGTCGTCGCCAGGGGAAAAAACACAGATACGCAGTATTTT	CASSQVVARGKNTDTQYF
14	TRBD2	TRBV3-1/TRBV3-2	.	TRBJ2-1	TGTGCCAGCAGCCAAAGAGTAGCGGGAAATGAGCAGTTCTTC	CASSQRVAGNEQFF
14	.	TRBV5-6	.	TRBJ2-7	TGTGCCAGCAGCTTGGTTCCAGGGGCGGACGAGCAGTACTTC	CASSLVPGADEQYF
16	.	TRBV4-1	once	TRBJ1-1	TGCGCCAGCAGCCCTCCCGGACCGGAGGCCAACACTGAAGCTTTCTTT	CASSPPGPEANTEAFF